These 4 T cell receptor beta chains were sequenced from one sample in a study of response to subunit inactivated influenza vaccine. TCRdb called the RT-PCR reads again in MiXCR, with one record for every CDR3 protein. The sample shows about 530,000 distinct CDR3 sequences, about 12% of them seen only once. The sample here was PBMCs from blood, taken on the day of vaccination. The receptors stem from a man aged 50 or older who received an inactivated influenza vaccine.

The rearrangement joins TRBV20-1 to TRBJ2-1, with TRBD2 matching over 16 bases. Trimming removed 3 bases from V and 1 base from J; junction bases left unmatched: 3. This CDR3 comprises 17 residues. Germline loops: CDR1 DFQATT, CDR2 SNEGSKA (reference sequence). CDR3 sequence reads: CSASLGLAGGSYNEQFF. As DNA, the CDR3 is TGCAGTGCTAGCCTGGGACTAGCGGGGGGGTCCTACAATGAGCAGTTCTTC.

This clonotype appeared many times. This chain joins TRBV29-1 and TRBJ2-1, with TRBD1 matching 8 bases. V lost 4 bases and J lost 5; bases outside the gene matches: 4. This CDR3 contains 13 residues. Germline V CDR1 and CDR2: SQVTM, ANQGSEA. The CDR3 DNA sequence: TGCAGCGTTGTGGACAGGGAAAACAATGAGCAGTTCTTC. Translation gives CSVVDRENNEQFF.

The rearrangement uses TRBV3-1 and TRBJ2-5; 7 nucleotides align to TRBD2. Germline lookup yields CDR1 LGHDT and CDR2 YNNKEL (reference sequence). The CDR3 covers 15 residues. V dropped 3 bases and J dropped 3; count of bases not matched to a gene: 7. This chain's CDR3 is CASSHPGLNKETQYF. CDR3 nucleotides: TGTGCCAGCAGCCATCCGGGACTAAACAAAGAGACCCAGTACTTC.

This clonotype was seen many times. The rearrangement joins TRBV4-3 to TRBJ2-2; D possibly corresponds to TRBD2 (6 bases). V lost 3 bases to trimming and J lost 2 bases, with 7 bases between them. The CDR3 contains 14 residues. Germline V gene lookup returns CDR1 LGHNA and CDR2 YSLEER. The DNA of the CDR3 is TGCGCCAGCAGCCACGGGACTAACACCGGGGAGCTGTTTTTT. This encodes CASSHGTNTGELFF.